These 30 T cell receptor beta chains originate from one sample sequenced in a study of blood T cells in healthy people across ages. For the second PCR, which ran for about 6 to 11 cycles, a sample-barcoded 5' primer and a J-beta primer mix were used. TCRdb processed the 5' RACE reads anew with MiXCR; each CDR3 protein has one entry. Seen here are some 760,000 distinct CDR3 sequences, just under 25% observed once, and the top ten hold under 4.5%. The sample was also reused in another study, on T cells of mothers and their children.

Sequences were obtained from blood. The receptors shown here come from a boy aged 5-17 years in good health.

The CDR3, as DNA: TGCAGCGTTGTGGAGGGCTTCTACGAGCAGTACTTC. Encoded protein: CSVVEGFYEQYF. The gene calls are TRBV29-1 and TRBJ2-7; perhaps TRBD2 as D (6 bases). Germline V gene data show CDR1 as SQVTM and CDR2 as ANQGSEA. This CDR3 comprises 12 residues. V lost 4 bases, J lost 3 bases, and 10 bases lay in between.

This clonotype was observed many times. The chain carries TRBV2 and TRBJ2-6; 7 bases agree with TRBD2. The junction had 1 base not matched to a gene; V was cut back by 8 bases and J by 3 bases. The CDR3 loop spans 13 amino acids. Per germline, CDR1 SNHLY and CDR2 FYNNEI. The CDR3 nucleotides are TGTGCCAGCGGCGGGAGTGGGGCCAACGTCCTGACTTTC. Protein product: CASGGSGANVLTF.

This clonotype showed up many times. The chain uses TRBV4-3 and TRBJ1-4, with D unresolved. Germline CDR1 LGHNA, CDR2 YSLEER. The ends were cut back, 1 base at V and 2 bases at J, with 11 bases in the middle. The CDR3 is made up of 16 amino acids. CDR3 bases: TGCGCCAGCAGCCAAGTTCTGGTATCTACTAATGAAAAACTGTTTTTT. It translates to CASSQVLVSTNEKLFF.

The V gene is TRBV10-3, the J gene TRBJ2-1; D not resolved. The DNA matches TRBJ2-7 better at its end, which makes the J call doubtful. CDR3 length equals 14 residues. Germline CDR1 reads ENHRY; CDR2 reads SYGVKD. The CDR3 is CAISERGPAYEQYF. Here the CDR3 DNA reads TGTGCCATCAGTGAGCGAGGCCCAGCCTACGAGCAGTACTTC.

This chain links TRBV19 with TRBJ1-1; 9 bases match TRBD1. Losses at the gene ends were 6 bases for V and 5 bases for J; bases not matched to a gene: 4. Germline values: CDR1 LNHDA, CDR2 SQIVND (reference sequence). The CDR3 contains 13 residues. For the CDR3, the DNA is TGTGCCAGTAGAAGGACAGGGGAGACTGAAGCTTTCTTT. It encodes CASRRTGETEAFF.

The J gene is TRBJ1-2, the V gene TRBV20-1; 10 nucleotides line up with TRBD1. The CDR3 loop spans 17 amino acids. The V and J ends lost 3 bases and 4 bases, in that order; junction bases with no gene match: 14. The V gene's germline CDR1 is DFQATT and CDR2 SNEGSKA (reference sequence). In DNA, the CDR3 is TGCAGTGCTAGGATTCGGGACAGGGGATGGGACTTCTATGGCTACACCTTC. Protein sequence: CSARIRDRGWDFYGYTF.

This clonotype was seen a few times. The chain links TRBV7-9 to TRBJ2-1, with 13 bases lining up with TRBD2. Germline lookup yields CDR1 SEHNR and CDR2 FQNEAQ (reference sequence). V was pared by 5 bases and J by 2 bases, with 9 bases of the junction left unmatched. This CDR3 is 18 amino acids long. In nucleotides, the CDR3 is TGTGCCAGCAGCCCTACGACTAGCGGGAGGACTCCCTACAATGAGCAGTTCTTC. Its protein product is CASSPTTSGRTPYNEQFF.

This clonotype was recorded a few times. The gene calls are TRBV20-1 and TRBJ2-3, with TRBD1 matching over 9 bases. With V trimmed by 5 bases and J by 0 bases, 3 bases remained unmatched. CDR1 and CDR2 (germline): DFQATT, SNEGSKA (reference sequence). The CDR3 consists of 14 residues. CDR3: CSAAGQGSTDTQYF. CDR3 coding DNA: TGCAGTGCTGCGGGACAGGGTAGCACAGATACGCAGTATTTT.

This chain connects TRBV9 to TRBJ1-2; 8 bases agree with TRBD1. The germline V gene has CDR1 SGDLS and CDR2 YYNGEE. This CDR3 region has 18 residues. The junction had 10 bases not matched to a gene; V was cut back by 0 bases and J by 0 bases. CDR3 bases: TGTGCCAGCAGCGTAGAAGGGTGGGACAGGAGCTCTAACTATGGCTACACCTTC. The encoded protein is CASSVEGWDRSSNYGYTF.

This chain connects TRBV12-3 or TRBV12-4 to TRBJ2-7; D gene uncertain. CDR3 size: 11 residues. Trimming left V 3 bases short and J 6 bases short, with 6 bases between. CDR3 DNA: TGTGCCAGCAGTTTTACCAGCGAGCAGTACTTC. This codes for CASSFTSEQYF.

This clonotype was recorded a few times. The chain couples TRBV19 to TRBJ1-1; a weak D match, TRBD1 (5 bases). The CDR3 runs 13 residues. Per the germline V gene, CDR1 is LNHDA and CDR2 is SQIVND (reference sequence). V shed 9 bases and J shed 0 bases, with 11 bases lying between them. CDR3 DNA: TGTGCCAGCCACGGGGGGATGAACACTGAAGCTTTCTTT. This gives the protein CASHGGMNTEAFF.

This clonotype was seen more than once but under ten times. CDR3 sequence: CASSPQTGRNEKLFF. CDR3 nucleotides: TGTGCCAGCTCACCACAGACAGGCCGGAATGAAAAACTGTTTTTT. The chain combines TRBV18 with TRBJ1-4; TRBD1 is a possible D gene (6 bases). In germline, CDR1 is KGHSH, CDR2 LQKENI. The ends were cut back, 1 base at V and 5 bases at J, with 11 bases in the middle. The CDR3 has 15 amino acids.

The chain employs TRBV4-3 and TRBJ1-3, with D unclear. Germline V lookup: CDR1 LGHNA, CDR2 YSLEER. The CDR3 totals 16 residues. With 1 base removed from V and 0 bases from J, the gap between germline ends came to 10 bases. The CDR3 sequence is CASSQGTILSGNTIYF. CDR3 DNA sequence: TGCGCCAGCAGCCAAGGAACCATACTCTCTGGAAACACCATATATTTT.

The chain uses TRBV29-1 and TRBJ2-7; 7 bases agree with TRBD1. The CDR3 loop spans 13 amino acids. The trim removed 5 bases at V and 3 bases at J, leaving 7 bases unmatched. The V gene's germline CDR1 is SQVTM and CDR2 ANQGSEA. CDR3: CSVHVGTDYEQYF. In DNA form, the CDR3 reads TGCAGCGTTCATGTTGGGACAGACTACGAGCAGTACTTC.

This clonotype was observed a handful of times. The chain recombines TRBV4-3 with TRBJ2-5; D may be TRBD1 (7 bases). Deletions cut 8 bases from V and 2 bases from J, with 12 bases between. CDR1 is LGHNA and CDR2 is YSLEER in the germline V gene. The CDR3 has 13 amino acids. The CDR3 nucleotides read TGCGCCAGCGCGGGACAGCCTCAAGAGACCCAGTACTTC. It specifies CASAGQPQETQYF.

The chain joins TRBV27 to TRBJ2-1; TRBD2 aligns across 10 bases. Germline V gene lookup returns CDR1 MNHEY and CDR2 SMNVEV (reference sequence). This CDR3 has 16 amino acids. V was clipped by 6 bases and J by 4 bases; unmatched bases: 9. The CDR3: CASRPSVAGGYNEQFF. DNA for the CDR3: TGTGCCAGCAGGCCTTCGGTAGCGGGAGGATACAATGAGCAGTTCTTC.

The chain has TRBV4-1 and TRBJ2-7; the D gene could be TRBD1 or TRBD2 (5 bases each). Trimming took 4 bases from V and 7 from J, leaving 23 bases between them. There are 16 residues in the CDR3. From germline, CDR1 is MGHRA and CDR2 YSYEKL. The CDR3 region is CASSPYPGTAFLEQYF. The CDR3 nucleotides read TGCGCCAGCAGCCCCTACCCCGGGACCGCTTTTCTTGAGCAGTACTTC.

The chain combines TRBV5-1 with TRBJ1-4, with D maybe TRBD1 (5 bases). The CDR3 length is 15 residues. Trimming pared 0 bases from V and 4 bases from J, leaving 10 bases between. CDR1 is SGHRS, CDR2 YFSETQ, per germline. CDR3: CASSLDRQYNEKLFF. CDR3 coding DNA: TGCGCCAGCAGCTTGGATCGACAGTATAATGAAAAACTGTTTTTT.

The genes are TRBV12-3 or TRBV12-4 and TRBJ1-2; 7 bases fit TRBD1. CDR3 size: 12 residues. V lost 5 bases and J lost 7; bases outside the gene matches: 4. The CDR3 coding sequence is TGTGCCAGCAGTCCCGGGACAGTTGGCTACACCTTC. Protein: CASSPGTVGYTF.

This clonotype was detected only a few times. The chain is built from TRBV7-7 and TRBJ2-2; TRBD2 might be the D (6 bases). The germline gives CDR1 SSHAT, CDR2 FNYEAQ (reference sequence). The CDR3 sequence is 13 residues long. For the CDR3, the DNA is TGTGCTAGCGGCGATGGGTACACCGGGGAGCTGTTTTTT. This gives the protein CASGDGYTGELFF.

There are many counts of this clonotype. The junction departs from germline at one end; a sequencing error may be responsible. The V call is TRBV12-3 or TRBV12-4, the J call TRBJ2-7; D perhaps matches TRBD2 (6 bases). The CDR3 consists of 13 residues. The CDR3 region has the DNA TGCGCCAGCAGCTTAGCGGACTCCTACGAGCAGTACTTC. Its translation: CASSLADSYEQYF.

This chain uses TRBV19 with TRBJ1-5, with D uncertain. The CDR3 is made up of 15 amino acids. Germline values: CDR1 LNHDA, CDR2 SQIVND (reference sequence). Trimming stripped 5 bases from V and 3 bases from J, with 14 bases between. The CDR3 spells CASSLPATLNQPQHF. The DNA for the CDR3 is TGTGCCAGTAGTCTACCAGCGACCCTCAATCAGCCCCAGCATTTT.

The table lists this clonotype with a few counts. The genes are TRBV6-1 and TRBJ2-7; D unresolved. The CDR3 spans 14 residues. V was cut by 6 bases and J by 2 bases, with 14 bases left in between. Germline CDR1 reads MNHNS; CDR2 reads SASEGT. In DNA form, the CDR3 reads TGTGCCAGCAGCCTCCCAAAAGGAGCCTACGAGCAGTACTTC. The encoded protein is CASSLPKGAYEQYF.

This sequence joins TRBV12-3 or TRBV12-4 and TRBJ1-2; maybe TRBD1 (5 bases). The CDR3 spans 15 residues. Trimming stripped 1 base from V and 3 bases from J, with 12 bases between. The CDR3: CASSLVQAGDYGYTF. The CDR3 DNA sequence: TGTGCCAGCAGTTTAGTCCAGGCGGGGGACTATGGCTACACCTTC.

The rearrangement uses TRBV11-2 and TRBJ2-7; no clear D gene. The CDR3 sequence is 17 residues long. Germline lookup yields CDR1 SGHAT and CDR2 FQNNGV. V was trimmed by 2 bases and J by 3 bases, leaving 20 bases between them. The CDR3 DNA sequence: TGTGCCAGCAGCTTAAGCTCGGTAGCCGGTGGGGTCTACGAGCAGTACTTC. Translating it yields CASSLSSVAGGVYEQYF.

The chain couples TRBV7-6 to TRBJ2-7; a weak D match, TRBD1 (6 bases). From germline, CDR1 is SGHVS and CDR2 FNYEAQ. CDR3 length equals 16 residues. V was trimmed by 2 bases and J by 1 base, leaving 15 bases between them. The CDR3 DNA follows: TGTGCCAGCAGCTTATTGCTGGCAGGGGCTTCCTACGAGCAGTACTTC. It is translated as CASSLLLAGASYEQYF.

This clonotype was seen only a few times. The chain couples TRBV20-1 to TRBJ2-2; D is undetermined. CDR1 DFQATT and CDR2 SNEGSKA come from the germline V gene (reference sequence). This CDR3 contains 13 residues. V lost 0 bases to trimming and J lost 6 bases, with 8 bases between them. In DNA form, the CDR3 reads TGCAGTGCTAGAGATCTCAAGTCCGGGGAGCTGTTTTTT. Residues: CSARDLKSGELFF.

In its sample, this clonotype was seen many times. The rearrangement joins TRBV7-6 to TRBJ2-6; D ambiguous. Trimming stripped 9 bases from V and 0 bases from J, with 6 bases between. Germline CDR1 is SGHVS and CDR2 is FNYEAQ. CDR3 size: 13 residues. The CDR3 protein is CASGFSGANVLTF. The CDR3, as DNA: TGTGCCAGTGGGTTCTCTGGGGCCAACGTCCTGACTTTC. Variable domain in full (rest from reference TRBV7-6 and TRBJ2-6): GAGVSQSPRYKVTKRGQDVALRCDPISGHVSLYWYRQALGQGPEFLTYFNYEAQQDKSGLPNDRFSAERPEGSISTLTIQRTEQRDSAMYRCASGFSGANVLTFGAGSRLTVL.

This clonotype was seen more than once but under ten times. This chain joins TRBV9 and TRBJ1-3, with a possible D match to TRBD1 (6 bases). The CDR3 consists of 17 residues. CDR1 and CDR2 (germline): SGDLS, YYNGEE. Between the trimmed V and J ends, which lost 4 bases and 0 bases, there was a span of 17 bases. The CDR3: CASSPQGGTFSGNTIYF. The CDR3 region has the DNA TGTGCCAGCAGCCCACAGGGAGGCACCTTCTCTGGAAACACCATATATTTT.

The V call is TRBV6-1, the J call TRBJ2-1, with D perhaps matching TRBD1 or TRBD2 (5 bases each). The ends were cut back, 5 bases at V and 15 bases at J, with 20 bases in the middle. The germline V gene encodes CDR1 MNHNS and CDR2 SASEGT. The CDR3 totals 13 residues. CDR3 sequence: CASSLTGTVRRFF. CDR3 coding DNA: TGTGCCAGCAGTCTGACCGGGACGGTTCGACGGTTCTTC.